This T cell receptor beta chain was captured by sequencing in a study of HIV-infected patients and healthy controls. TCRdb reanalysed the 5' RACE reads using MiXCR and keeps one entry per CDR3 protein. The sample holds around 67,000 distinct CDR3 sequences, around 17% seen once. Between the trimmed V and J ends, which lost 6 bases and 7 bases, there was a span of 18 bases. CDR3 length equals 14 residues. This TCR derives from a human donor in good health. The rearrangement uses TRBV12-3 or TRBV12-4 and TRBJ1-2; TRBD1 is a possible D gene (6 bases). Sequenced input: CD4+ T cells from blood. The chain's CDR3 is CASRTSGAYGGYTF. Here the CDR3 DNA reads TGTGCCAGCAGAACATCGGGGGCGTATGGTGGCTACACCTTC.